A selection of T cell receptor beta chains follows, all from one sample in a study of T cell clones after liver transplantation. Libraries were prepared by immunoSEQ multiplex PCR; TCRdb keeps only in-frame clonotypes and omits some of them. The sample has approximately 72,000 clones, more than 75% seen once; the top ten hold approximately 2.6%. Specimen: CD4+ T cells from blood, collected before liver transplant. These TCRs come from a human donor who received a liver transplant. The CDR3 runs from the conserved cysteine through the conserved F or W. The order of the fields is clone size, J gene, D gene, V gene, CDR3 DNA, CDR3 protein. D genes are given only for firm matches. A row's size may be missing; if present it is once, few, many or a size class.

size: NA
J: TRBJ1-4
D: NA
V: TRBV6-1
DNA: TGTGCCAGCAGTGCCTTTGAACAGACGGGCGAGACGGCCAAACTGTTTTTT
CDR3: CASSAFEQTGETAKLFF

size: once
J: TRBJ1-4
D: NA
V: TRBV29-1
DNA: TGCAGCGTTGCAGCAGCAACTAATGAAAAACTGTTTTTT
CDR3: CSVAAATNEKLFF

size: NA
J: TRBJ2-5
D: NA
V: TRBV5-1
DNA: TGCGCCAGCAGTTTGAAAGACCAAGAGACCCAGTACTTC
CDR3: CASSLKDQETQYF

size: NA
J: TRBJ2-7
D: NA
V: TRBV23-1
DNA: TGCGCCAGCAGTCGGAATCCGCGGACACCAAGCTCCTACGAGCAGTACTTC
CDR3: CASSRNPRTPSSYEQYF

size: once
J: TRBJ2-5
D: NA
V: TRBV11-2
DNA: TGTGCCAGCAGCCCAGGGACAATTCAAGAGACCCAGTACTTC
CDR3: CASSPGTIQETQYF

size: NA
J: TRBJ2-5
D: TRBD1
V: TRBV7-2
DNA: TGTGCCAGCAGCCCTGGACAGGGGCAAGAGACCCAGTACTTC
CDR3: CASSPGQGQETQYF

size: NA
J: TRBJ2-5
D: TRBD1
V: TRBV5-4
DNA: TGTGCCAGCAGCTCTAACCAGATGACAGGGACGGAGACCCAGTACTTC
CDR3: CASSSNQMTGTETQYF

size: NA
J: TRBJ2-1
D: NA
V: TRBV5-1
DNA: TGCGCCAGCAGCTTGGGGCAGTTAAGGTACAATGAGCAGTTCTTC
CDR3: CASSLGQLRYNEQFF

size: once
J: TRBJ2-5
D: NA
V: TRBV29-1
DNA: TGCAGCGTGGTTCCAGAGCAAGAGACCCAGTACTTC
CDR3: CSVVPEQETQYF

size: NA
J: TRBJ2-7
D: NA
V: TRBV7-2
DNA: TGTGCCAGCAGCTTAGCGATGGGGGGAGGCGAGCAGTACTTC
CDR3: CASSLAMGGGEQYF

size: NA
J: TRBJ2-2
D: NA
V: TRBV19
DNA: TGTGCCAGTATTGGGAATACGGGGGAGGTCGGGGAGCTGTTTTTT
CDR3: CASIGNTGEVGELFF

size: NA
J: TRBJ2-7
D: TRBD1
V: TRBV30
DNA: TGTGCCTGGAGACAGGGACAGAGCGAGCAGTACTTC
CDR3: CAWRQGQSEQYF

size: NA
J: TRBJ2-3
D: NA
V: TRBV20-1
DNA: TGCAGTGCTAGATACGGTGGTACGCAGTATTTT
CDR3: CSARYGGTQYF

size: NA
J: TRBJ1-1
D: NA
V: TRBV29-1
DNA: TGCAGCGTCTTAGTGAGAAACACTGAAGCTTTCTTT
CDR3: CSVLVRNTEAFF

size: once
J: TRBJ2-1
D: NA
V: TRBV29-1
DNA: TGCAGCGTTGAGGGGGCGAGCTCCTACAATGAGCAGTTCTTC
CDR3: CSVEGASSYNEQFF

size: NA
J: TRBJ1-3
D: NA
V: TRBV2
DNA: TGTGCCAGCAGTGAAAGGACCGGCGCGGGGGGAAACACCATATATTTT
CDR3: CASSERTGAGGNTIYF

size: NA
J: TRBJ2-1
D: TRBD2
V: TRBV19
DNA: TGTGCCAGTAGTAAGGGACTAGCGGGAGACCATGAGCAGTTCTTC
CDR3: CASSKGLAGDHEQFF

size: NA
J: TRBJ1-3
D: NA
V: TRBV6-1
DNA: TGTGCCAGCAGTGGGTTGGTGGGCACCATATATTTT
CDR3: CASSGLVGTIYF

size: once
J: TRBJ2-4
D: NA
V: TRBV30
DNA: TGTGCCTGGAGTGTCCGAAGCCTAGCCAAAAACATTCAGTACTTC
CDR3: CAWSVRSLAKNIQYF

size: NA
J: TRBJ2-3
D: TRBD2
V: TRBV5-1
DNA: TGCGCCAGCAGCTTACGGACTAGCGGGAGAAGTACGACAGATACGCAGTATTTT
CDR3: CASSLRTSGRSTTDTQYF

size: NA
J: TRBJ2-3
D: TRBD1
V: TRBV5-1
DNA: TGCGCCAGCAGCCGGACAGGGGGCGCGCAGTATTTT
CDR3: CASSRTGGAQYF

size: NA
J: TRBJ2-1
D: NA
V: TRBV6-5
DNA: TGTGCCAGCAGTTACGTGGGTTACAATGAGCAGTTCTTC
CDR3: CASSYVGYNEQFF

size: NA
J: TRBJ1-5
D: TRBD1
V: TRBV11-2
DNA: TGTGCCAGCAGGACGTGGACAGGGGTTAAGGATCAGCCCCAGCATTTT
CDR3: CASRTWTGVKDQPQHF

size: NA
J: TRBJ2-2
D: NA
V: TRBV18
DNA: TGTGCCAGCTCACTGTTGGATTGGGGAAACACCGGGGAGCTGTTTTTT
CDR3: CASSLLDWGNTGELFF

size: NA
J: TRBJ2-3
D: NA
V: TRBV5-1
DNA: TGCGCCAGCAGCTGGCTGGGGGACGGTAGCACAGATACGCAGTATTTT
CDR3: CASSWLGDGSTDTQYF

size: NA
J: TRBJ1-3
D: TRBD1
V: TRBV4-1
DNA: TGCGCCAGCAGCCAAGAACCCGGGACAGGGAACGGAAACACCATATATTTT
CDR3: CASSQEPGTGNGNTIYF

size: NA
J: TRBJ1-1
D: NA
V: TRBV6-5
DNA: TGTGCCAGCAGTTACTCGTGGAGGGACACTGAAGCTTTCTTT
CDR3: CASSYSWRDTEAFF

size: NA
J: TRBJ2-2
D: NA
V: TRBV19
DNA: TGTGCCAGTAGAAACGCCCTCAACACCGGGGAGCTGTTTTTT
CDR3: CASRNALNTGELFF

size: once
J: TRBJ2-7
D: TRBD2
V: TRBV6-1
DNA: TGTGCCAGCAGTGGATTTAGCGGGAGGGCGGACGAGCAGTACTTC
CDR3: CASSGFSGRADEQYF

size: few
J: TRBJ1-2
D: TRBD1
V: TRBV5-5
DNA: TGTGCCAGCAGCTTGATCACGACAGGGGATGGCTACACCTTC
CDR3: CASSLITTGDGYTF

size: NA
J: TRBJ2-7
D: TRBD1
V: TRBV29-1
DNA: TGCAGCGTCCTGGGACAGGGCTACGAGCAGTACTTC
CDR3: CSVLGQGYEQYF

size: NA
J: TRBJ2-3
D: TRBD2
V: TRBV25-1
DNA: TGTGCCAGCAGCCGAGGGGCTAGCGGGAGTCTCTTCCCAGATACGCAGTATTTT
CDR3: CASSRGASGSLFPDTQYF

size: NA
J: TRBJ2-7
D: NA
V: TRBV2
DNA: TGTGCCAGCAGCCCGACCCCGGGACATTCTTACGAGCAGTACTTC
CDR3: CASSPTPGHSYEQYF

size: NA
J: TRBJ2-7
D: TRBD2
V: TRBV28
DNA: TGTGCCACCAGGGCTAGCGGGAGGATTGACGAGCAGTACTTC
CDR3: CATRASGRIDEQYF

size: NA
J: TRBJ2-2
D: NA
V: TRBV6-6
DNA: TGTGCCAGCAGTAAGACAGGATACACCGGGGAGCTGTTTTTT
CDR3: CASSKTGYTGELFF

size: NA
J: TRBJ2-1
D: NA
V: TRBV2
DNA: TGTGCCAGCAGTGAGGGGGCGGGACCCTACAATGAGCAGTTCTTC
CDR3: CASSEGAGPYNEQFF

size: NA
J: TRBJ2-3
D: TRBD2
V: TRBV7-8
DNA: TGTGCCAGCAGCTTAGCGCTACTAGCGGGAGCGTCAGATACGCAGTATTTT
CDR3: CASSLALLAGASDTQYF

size: NA
J: TRBJ2-3
D: NA
V: TRBV2
DNA: TGTGCCAGCAGTATAGGGGGAACCCGCACAGATACGCAGTATTTT
CDR3: CASSIGGTRTDTQYF

size: NA
J: TRBJ2-7
D: TRBD1
V: TRBV6-4
DNA: TGTGCCGGAAACCGGACAGGGGGCGGCTACGAGCAGTACTTC
CDR3: CAGNRTGGGYEQYF

size: once
J: TRBJ2-7
D: TRBD2
V: TRBV19
DNA: TGTGCCAGTAGGGGGGGGACTAGCGGTCTTTACGAGCAGTACTTC
CDR3: CASRGGTSGLYEQYF

size: NA
J: TRBJ1-1
D: NA
V: TRBV2
DNA: TGTGCCAGCAGTGAAAGGGGGGCCAGCTTGAACACTGAAGCTTTCTTT
CDR3: CASSERGASLNTEAFF

size: NA
J: TRBJ2-1
D: NA
V: TRBV2
DNA: TGTGCCAGCAGTTCTAATAGGGACAATGAGCAGTTCTTC
CDR3: CASSSNRDNEQFF